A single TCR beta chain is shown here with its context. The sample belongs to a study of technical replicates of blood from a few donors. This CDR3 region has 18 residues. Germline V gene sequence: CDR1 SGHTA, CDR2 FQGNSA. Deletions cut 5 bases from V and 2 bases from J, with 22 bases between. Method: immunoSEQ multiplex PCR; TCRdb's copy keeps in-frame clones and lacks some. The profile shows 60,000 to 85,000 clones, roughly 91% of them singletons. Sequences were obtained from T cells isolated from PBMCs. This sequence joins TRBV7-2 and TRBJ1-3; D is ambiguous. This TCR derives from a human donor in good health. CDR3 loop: CASSPSGRPTEAGNTIYF. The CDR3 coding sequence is TGTGCCAGCAGCCCAAGCGGGAGGCCCACCGAAGCTGGAAACACCATATATTTT.